The 5 T cell receptor beta chains listed next were all sequenced from one sample in a study of CD8 T cells in Susac syndrome. About 0.5 to 1 ug RNA was reverse transcribed with random hexamers. TCRdb re-analysed the immunoSEQ multiplex PCR reads in MiXCR, keeping a single row per CDR3 protein. The data contain roughly 190,000 distinct CDR3 sequences, more than 85% of them singletons. The specimen was CD8+ T cells from PBMCs. These receptors were obtained from a human donor with Susac syndrome.

The chain uses TRBV5-1 and TRBJ2-2, with 7 bases lining up with TRBD1. This CDR3 contains 15 residues. Germline CDR1 SGHRS, CDR2 YFSETQ. Unmatched junction bases numbered 4, after V lost 3 bases and J lost 2 bases. The CDR3 nucleotides are TGCGCCAGCAGCTACGGGACAGACAACACCGGGGAGCTGTTTTTT. Its protein is CASSYGTDNTGELFF.

DNA for the CDR3: TGTGCCAGCAGCGTAGTGAGCGACACTGAAGCTTTCTTT. This encodes CASSVVSDTEAFF. V gene TRBV9 combines with J gene TRBJ1-1, with unresolved D. The CDR3 covers 13 residues. CDR1 is SGDLS and CDR2 is YYNGEE in the germline V gene. The germline V and J ends were trimmed by 0 bases and 3 bases, with 6 bases remaining between them.

The chain joins TRBV4-1 to TRBJ1-6; no clear D. The V end lost 0 bases, the J end lost 0 bases, and 12 bases lay between the germline ends. Per the germline V gene, CDR1 is MGHRA and CDR2 is YSYEKL. The CDR3 runs to 18 residues. The chain's CDR3 is CASSQEGGRISYNSPLHF. CDR3 in DNA: TGCGCCAGCAGCCAAGAGGGCGGAAGAATCTCCTATAATTCACCCCTCCACTTT.

The chain uses TRBV4-2 and TRBJ2-7, with D perhaps TRBD1 (6 bases). Germline CDR1 LGHNA, CDR2 YNFKEQ. This CDR3 contains 14 residues. Trimming stripped 5 bases from V and 0 bases from J, with 11 bases between. CDR3 nucleotide sequence: TGTGCCAGCAGCTCGCGGACAGACTCCTACGAGCAGTACTTC. It yields the protein CASSSRTDSYEQYF.

This clonotype was observed a few times. V is TRBV27 and J is TRBJ2-5; D uncertain. The V end was cut by 0 bases, the J end by 5 bases, with 13 bases between. Germline assignment: CDR1 MNHEY and CDR2 SMNVEV (reference sequence). This CDR3 region has 15 residues. DNA of the CDR3: TGTGCCAGCAGTTTATCGCGGACCGCCAGGGAGACCCAGTACTTC. This translates into CASSLSRTARETQYF.